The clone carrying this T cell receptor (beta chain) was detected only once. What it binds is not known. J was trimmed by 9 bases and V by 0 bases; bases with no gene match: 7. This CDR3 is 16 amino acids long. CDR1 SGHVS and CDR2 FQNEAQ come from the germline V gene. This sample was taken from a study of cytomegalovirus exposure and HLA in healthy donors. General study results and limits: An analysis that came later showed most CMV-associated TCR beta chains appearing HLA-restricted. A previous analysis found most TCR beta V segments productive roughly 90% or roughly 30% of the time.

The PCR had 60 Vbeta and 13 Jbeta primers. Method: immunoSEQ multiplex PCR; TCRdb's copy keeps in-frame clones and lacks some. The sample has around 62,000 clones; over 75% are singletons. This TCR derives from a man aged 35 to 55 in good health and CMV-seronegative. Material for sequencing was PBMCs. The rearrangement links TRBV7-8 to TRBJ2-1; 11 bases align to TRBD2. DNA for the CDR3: TGTGCCAGCAGCTTAGCGCTGGCTAGCGGGAGGTCTGAGCAGTTCTTC. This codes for CASSLALASGRSEQFF.